The rows below give T cell receptor beta chains drawn from one sample of a study of CD8 T cells in ankylosing spondylitis. TCRdb re-analysed the 5' RACE reads in MiXCR, keeping a single row per CDR3 protein. The table records more than 300,000 distinct CDR3 sequences, approximately 8% of them present only once. The sample taken for sequencing was blood, either unsorted or a sorted T cell fraction (not recorded which). These receptors all come from a male donor with ankylosing spondylitis. Both conserved end residues are part of each CDR3.

V | CDR3
TRBV20-1 | CSAMRSGLTDTQYF
TRBV7-9 | CASSLRGGSPFNEQFF
TRBV20-1 | CSARLAGLYEQYF
TRBV29-1 | CSGASGSYEQYF
TRBV19 | CATNNRGNQPQHF
TRBV30 | CAWSRSGIGREQYF
TRBV18 | CASSPERNQPQHF
TRBV15 | CATSPGGREAFF
TRBV20-1 | CSARDSGRETQYF
TRBV28 | CASRPAGGEQYF
TRBV3-1 | CASRKGGAAEAFF
TRBV5-5 | CASSSPIIAGVVGELFF
TRBV9 | CASSGITSAEQFF
TRBV6-4 | CASSEDGSDTGELFF
TRBV6-6 | CASSLAALGEQFF
TRBV24-1 | CATSDTRDRANTGELFF
TRBV27 | CASSLWARGTDNEQFF
TRBV3-1 | CASSQKLTTGTSHTDTQYF
TRBV28 | CGAGTSTDTQYF
TRBV28 | CASISLARVGNEQFF
TRBV29-1 | CSVGQTGDEQYF
TRBV18 | CASSRSTRDEKLFF
TRBV12-3/TRBV12-4 | CASRTQGLYETQYF
TRBV29-1 | CSVENNEKLFF
TRBV27 | CASSFSGAYGYTF
TRBV3-1 | CASSRGNSYEQYF
TRBV12-3/TRBV12-4 | CASTPGLAYYEQFF
TRBV7-2 | CASSPGGSIYEQYF
TRBV7-8 | CASSPRRISWETQYF